The source of this T cell receptor (beta chain) is a study of cytomegalovirus exposure and HLA in healthy donors. Overall study context: Genetic ancestry analysis placed over 65% of the 400 or so donors that were genotyped in the Caucasian-associated cluster. Overall study findings and caveats: Associated with HLA alleles at 0.05 false discovery rate in a later analysis were over 15,000 TCR beta sequences. The listing of 150 to 200 TCR beta chains classed them as cytomegalovirus-associated.

Germline-derived CDR1 and CDR2 are SGHRS and YFSETQ. CDR3 length: 17 amino acids. V lost 3 bases to trimming and J lost 1 base; unmatched junction nucleotides: 9. On this clone itself: Its specificity is unknown.

The PCR ran on 60 Vbeta and 13 Jbeta primers. Clones were read by immunoSEQ multiplex PCR, and TCRdb kept only the in-frame ones, dropping some. The repertoire holds about 98,000 clones, with 60% to 75% as singletons. The sample consisted of PBMCs. This receptor was obtained from a female donor in good health and CMV-seronegative. The chain joins TRBV5-1 to TRBJ1-1; 10 bases are a match to TRBD1. In DNA form, the CDR3 reads TGCGCCAGCAGCTCCCGGACAGGGGGTTTTTCGAACACTGAAGCTTTCTTT. Protein: CASSSRTGGFSNTEAFF.